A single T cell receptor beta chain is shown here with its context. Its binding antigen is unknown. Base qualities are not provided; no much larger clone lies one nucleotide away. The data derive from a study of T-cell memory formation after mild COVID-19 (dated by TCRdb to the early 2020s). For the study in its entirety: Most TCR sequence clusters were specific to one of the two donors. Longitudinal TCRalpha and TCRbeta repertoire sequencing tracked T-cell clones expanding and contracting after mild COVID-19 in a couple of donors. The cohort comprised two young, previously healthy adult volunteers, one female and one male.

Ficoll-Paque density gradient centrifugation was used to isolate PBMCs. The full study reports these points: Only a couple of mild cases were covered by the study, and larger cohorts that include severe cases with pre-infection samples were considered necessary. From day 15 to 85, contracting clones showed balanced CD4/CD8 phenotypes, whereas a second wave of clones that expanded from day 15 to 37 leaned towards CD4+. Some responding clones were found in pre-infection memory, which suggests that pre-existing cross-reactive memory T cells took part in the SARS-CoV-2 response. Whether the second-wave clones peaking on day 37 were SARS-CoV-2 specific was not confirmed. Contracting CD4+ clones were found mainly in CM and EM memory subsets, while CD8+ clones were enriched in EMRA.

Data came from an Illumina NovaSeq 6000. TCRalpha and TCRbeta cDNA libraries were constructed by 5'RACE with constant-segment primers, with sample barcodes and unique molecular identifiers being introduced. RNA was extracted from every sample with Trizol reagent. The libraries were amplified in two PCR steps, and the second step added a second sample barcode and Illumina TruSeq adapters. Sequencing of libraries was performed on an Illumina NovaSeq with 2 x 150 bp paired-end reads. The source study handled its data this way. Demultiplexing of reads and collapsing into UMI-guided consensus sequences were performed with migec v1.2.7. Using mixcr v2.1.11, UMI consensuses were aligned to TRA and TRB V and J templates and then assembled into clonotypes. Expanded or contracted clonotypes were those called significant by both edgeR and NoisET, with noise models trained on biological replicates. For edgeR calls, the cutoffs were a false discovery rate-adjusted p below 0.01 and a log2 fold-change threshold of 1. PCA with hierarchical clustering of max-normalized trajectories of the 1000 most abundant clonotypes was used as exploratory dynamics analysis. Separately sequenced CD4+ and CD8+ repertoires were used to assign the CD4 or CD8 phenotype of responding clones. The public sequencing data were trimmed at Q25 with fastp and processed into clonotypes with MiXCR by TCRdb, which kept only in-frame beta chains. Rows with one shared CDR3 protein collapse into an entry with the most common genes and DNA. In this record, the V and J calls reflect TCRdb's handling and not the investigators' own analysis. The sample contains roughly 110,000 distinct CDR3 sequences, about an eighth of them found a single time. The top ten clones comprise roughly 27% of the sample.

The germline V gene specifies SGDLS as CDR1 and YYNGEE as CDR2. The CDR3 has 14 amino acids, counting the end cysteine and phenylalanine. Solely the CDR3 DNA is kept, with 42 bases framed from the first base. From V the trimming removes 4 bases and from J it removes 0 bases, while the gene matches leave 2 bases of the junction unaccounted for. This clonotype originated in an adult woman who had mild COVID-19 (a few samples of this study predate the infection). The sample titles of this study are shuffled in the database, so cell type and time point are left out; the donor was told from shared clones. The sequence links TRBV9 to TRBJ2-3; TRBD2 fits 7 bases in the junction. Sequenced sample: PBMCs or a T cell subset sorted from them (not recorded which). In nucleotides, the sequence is TGTGCCAGCAGCCTAGCGGATAGCACAGATACGCAGTATTTT. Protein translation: CASSLADSTDTQYF. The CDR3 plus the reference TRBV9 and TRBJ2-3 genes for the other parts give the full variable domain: DSGVTQTPKHLITATGQRVTLRCSPRSGDLSVYWYQQSLDQGLQFLIQYYNGEERAKGNILERFSAQQFPDLHSELNLSSLELGDSALYFCASSLADSTDTQYFGPGTRLTVL.